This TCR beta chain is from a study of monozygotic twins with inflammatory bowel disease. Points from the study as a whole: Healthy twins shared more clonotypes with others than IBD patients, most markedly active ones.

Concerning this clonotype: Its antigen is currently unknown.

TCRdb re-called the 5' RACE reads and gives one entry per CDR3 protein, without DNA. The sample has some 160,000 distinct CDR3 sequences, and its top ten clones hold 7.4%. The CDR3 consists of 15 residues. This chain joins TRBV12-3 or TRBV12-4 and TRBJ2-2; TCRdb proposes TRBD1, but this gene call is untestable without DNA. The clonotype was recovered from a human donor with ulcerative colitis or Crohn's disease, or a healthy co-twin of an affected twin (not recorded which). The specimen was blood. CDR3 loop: CASSYRQGNPGELFF.